This TCR beta chain was sequenced during a study of blood T cell repertoires in COVID-19. Overall study: Acute and convalescent COVID-19 specimens originated in the United States, Italy and Spain.

Generated by immunoSEQ multiplex PCR, the TCRdb table keeps only in-frame clones and is missing some. The data hold a few hundred thousand clones, with approximately 85% observed a single time. The length of the CDR3 is 13 residues. Germline loops: CDR1 ENHRY, CDR2 SYGVKD. The V segment lost 7 bases and the J segment 6 bases; nucleotides outside the gene matches: 6. The table lists this clone with a count of one. V usage is TRBV10-3 and J usage is TRBJ1-2; TRBD1 agrees at 9 bases. This sequence was found in a woman in her seventies with COVID-19, enrolled during active disease. The sequenced sample consisted of peripheral blood. In DNA form, the CDR3 reads TGTGCCATCACCCGGGACAGGGTCAATGGCTACACCTTC. Translated, it gives CAITRDRVNGYTF.